Each of the 16 T cell receptor beta chains below was sequenced from the same sample in a study of T cells in Graves' hyperthyroidism and ophthalmopathy. Regions amplified from RNA transcripts were the TCR beta CDR3 regions. Carried out on the TCR CDR3, a first-round RT-PCR used the HTBI primer set. TCRdb reprocessed the multiplex PCR reads via MiXCR and lists one record per CDR3 protein. The sample has hundreds of thousands of distinct CDR3 sequences, around 20% seen once. Sequencing was carried out using blood. These receptors were collected from a woman aged 45 to 65 with Graves' hyperthyroidism that later progressed to Graves' ophthalmopathy.

This clonotype has more than one count but fewer than ten. V gene TRBV4-1 combines with J gene TRBJ2-1, with TRBD2 matching 9 bases. Trimming took 1 base from V and 7 from J; bases not matched to a gene: 5. CDR3 size: 15 residues. Germline V gene data show CDR1 as MGHRA and CDR2 as YSYEKL. The CDR3, as DNA: TGCGCCAGCAGCCAAGGAGGCGGGGGGGGTAATGAGCAGTTCTTC. It is translated as CASSQGGGGGNEQFF.

This clonotype occurred many times. The chain is built from TRBV11-2 and TRBJ1-4; maybe TRBD1 (6 bases). V lost 5 bases and J 5 bases, leaving 18 bases between the germline ends. Germline values: CDR1 SGHAT, CDR2 FQNNGV. The length of the CDR3 is 16 residues. The CDR3 DNA reads as TGTGCCAGCAGCCCACCCGGTACAGGGACAAATGAAAAACTGTTTTTT. Residues: CASSPPGTGTNEKLFF.

This clonotype was detected a few times. V usage is TRBV28 and J usage is TRBJ2-5, with a weak D call TRBD1 (6 bases). The CDR3 is made up of 15 amino acids. The germline V gene has CDR1 MDHEN and CDR2 SYDVKM. V was clipped by 5 bases and J by 1 base, with 14 bases between them. The CDR3 region is CASSDRTASQETQYF. The CDR3 nucleotides are TGTGCCAGCAGTGACAGGACAGCGAGCCAAGAGACCCAGTACTTC.

This clonotype has only a few counts. The chain couples TRBV12-3 or TRBV12-4 to TRBJ1-1; D may be TRBD1 (5 bases). This CDR3 region has 17 residues. Deletions cut 5 bases from V and 1 base from J, with 20 bases between. The CDR3 DNA is TGTGCCAGCAGTCACCCCCGGAACCGGGACGGGAACACTGAAGCTTTCTTT. Amino acid sequence: CASSHPRNRDGNTEAFF.

Only a few counts were recorded for this clonotype. The chain combines TRBV4-2 with TRBJ2-5; tentatively, D is TRBD2 (5 bases). Trimming took off 0 bases at V and 7 bases at J, with 15 bases between the two ends. This CDR3 is built from 15 residues. The germline V gene has CDR1 LGHNA and CDR2 YNFKEQ. The CDR3 sequence: CASSQDLASRGTQYF. The CDR3 nucleotides read TGTGCCAGCAGCCAAGATCTCGCTAGCCGGGGGACCCAGTACTTC.

There are a few counts of this clonotype. The chain uses TRBV27 and TRBJ2-1; TRBD2 agrees at 7 bases. Germline lookup yields CDR1 MNHEY and CDR2 SMNVEV (reference sequence). V gave up 3 bases and J gave up 2 bases; unmatched junction bases: 4. CDR3 length: 15 amino acids. The CDR3: CASSFGGVTYNEQFF. For the CDR3, the DNA is TGTGCCAGCAGTTTTGGGGGGGTGACCTACAATGAGCAGTTCTTC.

This clonotype was counted ten times or more. This chain joins TRBV12-3 or TRBV12-4 and TRBJ1-1; D gene unclear. V was shortened by 5 bases and J by 4 bases, with 14 bases between the two germline ends. CDR3 length equals 14 residues. The DNA for the CDR3 is TGTGCCAGCAGTCCCGTAACTGGTACCACTGAAGCTTTCTTT. This codes for CASSPVTGTTEAFF.

This clonotype is a singleton in its sample. The rearrangement joins TRBV6-5 to TRBJ2-7; D call uncertain. V was pared by 6 bases and J by 0 bases, with 15 bases between. Germline assignment: CDR1 MNHEY and CDR2 SVGAGI. The CDR3 extends over 15 amino acids. Written as DNA, the CDR3 is TGTGCCAGCAGCTTAGGGCAGACCTACTCCTACGAGCAGTACTTC. Translation gives CASSLGQTYSYEQYF.

The sample holds many counts of this clonotype. The CDR3 reads CAWNTGETYEQYF. The CDR3 DNA reads as TGTGCCTGGAACACAGGGGAGACCTACGAGCAGTACTTC. The chain combines TRBV30 with TRBJ2-7; 7 bases align to TRBD1. V lost 4 bases and J lost 2; bases outside the gene matches: 5. The CDR3 runs 13 residues. Per the germline V gene, CDR1 is GTSNPN and CDR2 is SVGIG (reference sequence).

The rearrangement joins TRBV20-1 to TRBJ1-2; no firm D call. Germline assignment: CDR1 DFQATT and CDR2 SNEGSKA (reference sequence). The CDR3 contains 15 residues. The V gene lost 1 base and the J gene lost 1 base, with 13 bases spanning the gap. The CDR3 DNA sequence: TGCAGTGCTAGAGCCGCGGACGGGAATAACTATGGCTACACCTTC. This codes for CSARAADGNNYGYTF.

This clonotype was observed many times. This rearrangement joins TRBV29-1 to TRBJ2-7, with 9 bases lining up with TRBD1. V gave up 2 bases and J gave up 3 bases; unmatched junction bases: 5. CDR3 length equals 14 residues. The germline CDR1 and CDR2 sequences are SQVTM and ANQGSEA. The DNA of the CDR3 is TGCAGCGTTGAAACCCCGACAGGGGGCTACGAGCAGTACTTC. Amino acid sequence: CSVETPTGGYEQYF.

This clonotype has a handful of counts. The genes are TRBV10-3 and TRBJ1-5, with D uncertain. CDR1 ENHRY and CDR2 SYGVKD come from the germline V gene. The CDR3 runs 20 residues. The V end was cut by 0 bases, the J end by 0 bases, with 21 bases between. As DNA, the CDR3 is TGTGCCATCAGTGAGTCGATCTGGCCCGCGGCGGACGGTAGCAATCAGCCCCAGCATTTT. Translated: CAISESIWPAADGSNQPQHF.

This clonotype was seen a few times. The chain employs TRBV13 and TRBJ2-5, with D perhaps assigned TRBD1 or TRBD2 (5 bases each). Per the germline V gene, CDR1 is PRHDT and CDR2 is FYEKMQ (reference sequence). V was pared by 7 bases and J by 4 bases, with 10 bases between. The CDR3 length is 12 residues. The CDR3 reads CASKTGTETQYF. DNA of the CDR3: TGTGCCAGCAAAACCGGGACAGAGACCCAGTACTTC.

This sequence joins TRBV19 and TRBJ1-6, with 8 bases identical to TRBD1. CDR3 length: 15 amino acids. In germline, CDR1 is LNHDA, CDR2 SQIVND (reference sequence). The V segment lost 10 bases and the J segment 10 bases; nucleotides outside the gene matches: 15. CDR3 nucleotides: TGTGCCACAGCGGGCCCGGGCAGGGGGCTGTCACCCCTCCACTTT. As protein: CATAGPGRGLSPLHF.

The chain couples TRBV12-3 or TRBV12-4 to TRBJ1-5; unclear D gene. Trimming removed 7 bases at V and 5 bases at J, with 12 bases between. This CDR3 comprises 13 residues. The chain's CDR3 is CASTYKEDQPQHF. The CDR3 DNA is TGTGCCAGCACTTATAAGGAGGATCAGCCCCAGCATTTT.

This clonotype was counted at least ten times. The gene calls are TRBV11-2 and TRBJ2-1; 11 positions agree with TRBD1. After removal of 6 bases from V and 6 bases from J, the junction contained 7 bases not matched to a gene. CDR3 length: 15 amino acids. Germline V gives CDR1 SGHAT, CDR2 FQNNGV. CDR3 sequence: CASRPGQGDFNEQFF. CDR3 coding DNA: TGTGCCAGCAGGCCGGGACAGGGGGACTTCAATGAGCAGTTCTTC.